This T cell receptor (beta chain) was observed in a study of regulatory T cells in long-lasting Graves disease. Time point: newly diagnosed GD, antithyroid drugs for less than 3 months. PBMC-derived RNA was used for the TCR library. Arm-PCR of CDR3 regions and iRepertoire HTBI primers were the basis on which TCR beta libraries were built. Per the study methods: Spanning all samples, the identified segments comprised some 66 TRBV and some 15 TRBJ. Each CDR3 protein is one row after TCRdb ran MiXCR on the multiplex PCR reads. The V and J calls and clone size are TCRdb's, not the authors'. The sample lists some 220,000 distinct CDR3 sequences; around a fifth were seen once. This CDR3 region has 14 residues. The V end lost 5 bases, the J end lost 0 bases, and 7 bases lay between the germline ends. Germline assignment: CDR1 KGHSH and CDR2 LQKENI. This same sample was also part of a study on T cells in Graves' hyperthyroidism and ophthalmopathy. That work states: Diagnoses used clinical symptoms, serum thyroxine and TRAb, thyroid ultrasound and orbital computed tomography.

Material: peripheral blood mononuclear cells (PBMCs), obtained at new diagnosis, from a patient treated with antithyroid drugs. The receptor was isolated from a woman younger than 45 with Graves disease. The rearrangement uses TRBV18 and TRBJ1-4; D may be TRBD1 (5 bases). The CDR3 coding sequence is TGTGCCAGCTCAGCGACAGCAACTAATGAAAAACTGTTTTTT. Translation: CASSATATNEKLFF.